The rows below give T cell receptor beta chains drawn from one sample of a study of shared clonotypes between healthy human individuals. Using immunoSEQ multiplex PCR, the repertoire was profiled, and TCRdb retains in-frame clones only, with some absent. The sample consists of around 200,000 clones, over 80% of them appearing once. The sequenced material came from naive CD4+ T cells sorted from blood. Receptors originate from a woman aged 25 to 45 in good health. Both conserved end residues are part of each CDR3. Each record gives: D gene, V gene, CDR3 length, J gene, CDR3 DNA, CDR3 protein. The D gene is left open where the match is weak.

D: -
V: TRBV5-4
length: 15
J: TRBJ2-5
DNA: TGTGCCAGCAGCCCCTCTAGGGCGGTCCAAGAGACCCAGTACTTC
CDR3: CASSPSRAVQETQYF

D: -
V: TRBV7-2
length: 10
J: TRBJ2-7
DNA: TGTGCCAGCAGCCACATCGAGCAGTACTTC
CDR3: CASSHIEQYF

D: -
V: TRBV7-3
length: 16
J: TRBJ2-1
DNA: TGTGCCAGCAGCTTAAATTTGGCGGGTACTAACAATGAGCAGTTCTTC
CDR3: CASSLNLAGTNNEQFF

D: TRBD2
V: TRBV5-4
length: 15
J: TRBJ2-1
DNA: TGTGCCAGCAGGGAGGGGACTAGTCCGAACAATGAGCAGTTCTTC
CDR3: CASREGTSPNNEQFF

D: TRBD1
V: TRBV19
length: 15
J: TRBJ2-7
DNA: TGTGCCAGTAGTTTTAGAGGACAGGATACCTACGAGCAGTACTTC
CDR3: CASSFRGQDTYEQYF

D: -
V: TRBV11-2
length: 14
J: TRBJ2-1
DNA: TGTGCCAGCAGCTCTAATCGTGGGTTGAATGAGCAGTTCTTC
CDR3: CASSSNRGLNEQFF

D: -
V: TRBV5-6
length: 12
J: TRBJ2-3
DNA: TGTGCCAGCAGCTTGAGTTCAGATACGCAGTATTTT
CDR3: CASSLSSDTQYF

D: TRBD2
V: TRBV6-5
length: 13
J: TRBJ2-5
DNA: TGTGCCAGCAGTTCCCCGGGGGGAGAGACCCAGTACTTC
CDR3: CASSSPGGETQYF

D: -
V: TRBV7-2
length: 16
J: TRBJ2-7
DNA: TGTGCCAGCAGCCGGCTAGCCGTTAGGTCTTCCTACGAGCAGTACTTC
CDR3: CASSRLAVRSSYEQYF

D: TRBD1
V: TRBV28
length: 15
J: TRBJ1-2
DNA: TGTGCCAGCAGTTCCACAGGACAGGGGGCTTTTGGCTACACCTTC
CDR3: CASSSTGQGAFGYTF

D: -
V: TRBV6-6
length: 14
J: TRBJ1-5
DNA: TGTGCCAGCAGCCCCGACAGCTATAATCAGCCCCAGCATTTT
CDR3: CASSPDSYNQPQHF